The 9 T cell receptor beta chains below come from one sample, sequenced in a study of Ad26.COV2.S vaccination and SARS-CoV-2 variants. Regarding treatment: about 20 received Ad26.COV2.S at low or high dose, single or two shots; about 5 received placebo; per-sample allocation not given. Sampling happened 63 days after the first vaccine or placebo injection. Assay: immunoSEQ multiplex PCR; the TCRdb copy retains only in-frame clones and omits some. The table lists about 680,000 clones, 80% to 90% of them singletons, with approximately 1.5% in the top ten. Sequencing was performed on peripheral blood, taken in a trial of Ad26.COV2.S vaccine versus placebo. These receptors all stem from a person between 18 and 60 years old who received the Ad26.COV2.S COVID-19 vaccine or a placebo.

The V gene is TRBV19, the J gene TRBJ2-1, with D possibly being TRBD1 (5 bases). The V and J ends lost 5 bases and 1 base respectively, with 12 bases between them. The CDR3 contains 15 residues. Germline CDR1 is LNHDA and CDR2 is SQIVND (reference sequence). The CDR3 DNA sequence: TGTGCCAGTAGTGTCGGCCAGGGTTCCTACAATGAGCAGTTCTTC. Translated, it gives CASSVGQGSYNEQFF.

The sample holds one count of this clone. The genes are TRBV10-3 and TRBJ2-1, with D possibly matching TRBD2 (5 bases). Trimming took off 6 bases at V and 0 bases at J, with 15 bases between the two ends. The CDR3 covers 16 residues. Germline assignment: CDR1 ENHRY and CDR2 SYGVKD. This chain's CDR3 is CAISADSASSYNEQFF. The CDR3 nucleotides are TGTGCCATCAGCGCTGATAGCGCGAGCTCCTACAATGAGCAGTTCTTC.

This chain links TRBV6-6 with TRBJ2-3; D unresolved. The germline V gene encodes CDR1 MNHNY and CDR2 SVGAGI (reference sequence). V was clipped by 6 bases and J by 4 bases, with 14 bases between them. The CDR3 has 14 amino acids. This CDR3 is CASSPLAVPDTQYF. The DNA of the CDR3 is TGTGCCAGCAGCCCCCTGGCAGTCCCAGATACGCAGTATTTT.

This clone was seen just once. This chain joins TRBV9 and TRBJ2-3; the D gene could be TRBD1 or TRBD2 (6 bases each). The V gene's germline CDR1 is SGDLS and CDR2 YYNGEE. The CDR3 consists of 15 residues. V shed 3 bases and J shed 6 bases, with 17 bases lying between them. CDR3 in amino acids: CASSEEGDDTDTQYF. CDR3 nucleotide sequence: TGTGCCAGCAGCGAGGAGGGGGACGATACGGATACGCAGTATTTT.

The chain employs TRBV19 and TRBJ1-2; TRBD1 is a possible D gene (5 bases). Germline V gene lookup returns CDR1 LNHDA and CDR2 SQIVND (reference sequence). This CDR3 region has 16 residues. V was pared by 4 bases and J by 5 bases, with 20 bases between. The CDR3 protein is CASSTEGLGGDYGYTF. Written as DNA, the CDR3 is TGTGCCAGTAGTACCGAGGGCCTTGGGGGTGATTATGGCTACACCTTC.

The CDR3 DNA sequence: TGTGCCACCGCGGGACTAGCGGTATCAGATACGCAGTATTTT. The encoded protein is CATAGLAVSDTQYF. This sequence joins TRBV24-1 and TRBJ2-3; 11 nucleotides agree with TRBD2. The CDR3 runs to 14 residues. CDR1 and CDR2 (germline): KGHDR, SFDVKD. The ends lost 9 bases at V and 4 bases at J; junction bases unmatched: 5.

This chain connects TRBV30 to TRBJ2-4; TRBD1 aligns across 8 bases. Trimming at V came to 4 bases and at J to 6 bases, leaving 8 bases not matched to a gene. The germline CDR1 and CDR2 sequences are GTSNPN and SVGIG (reference sequence). The CDR3 has 14 residues. This CDR3 reads CAWNPGQALNIQYF. The CDR3 region has the DNA TGTGCCTGGAACCCGGGACAGGCTTTAAACATTCAGTACTTC.

The J gene is TRBJ1-2, the V gene TRBV7-9; tentatively, D is TRBD1 (6 bases). Trimming took 1 base from V and 4 from J, leaving 16 bases between them. There are 16 residues in the CDR3. The germline V gene encodes CDR1 SEHNR and CDR2 FQNEAQ (reference sequence). The CDR3 sequence is CASSLGTGQDVYGYTF. For the CDR3, the DNA is TGTGCCAGCAGCTTAGGCACAGGGCAGGACGTCTATGGCTACACCTTC. Filled out from reference TRBV7-9 and TRBJ1-2, the complete variable domain reads DTGVSQNPRHKITKRGQNVTFRCDPISEHNRLYWYRQTLGQGPEFLTYFQNEAQLEKSRLLSDRFSAERPKGSFSTLEIQRTEQGDSAMYLCASSLGTGQDVYGYTFGSGTRLTVV.

CDR3 nucleotide sequence: TGTGCCACCAGCAGAGTCGGGATTAGCAATCAGCCCCAGCATTTT. Translated, it gives CATSRVGISNQPQHF. The gene calls are TRBV15 and TRBJ1-5; no clear D gene. CDR1 LNHNV and CDR2 YYDKDF come from the germline V gene (reference sequence). The V and J ends lost 1 base and 0 bases respectively, with 7 bases between them. The CDR3 runs to 15 residues.